The entry below gives a single TCR beta chain sequence along with its context. Antigen unknown. The CDR3 has 14 residues. Germline CDR1 reads SEHNR; CDR2 reads FQNEAQ (reference sequence). With 5 bases removed from V and 1 base from J, the gap between germline ends came to 11 bases. The data stem from a study of yellow fever vaccine responses in identical twins. TCRdb redid the calling of the RT-PCR reads with MiXCR, one entry per CDR3 protein. The sample contains tens of thousands of distinct CDR3 sequences, approximately 54% of which appear only once. Points from the study as a whole: Twin vaccine T cell responses reportedly seemed partly convergent, partly personalized.

The receptor was isolated from a woman between 18 and 29 years old who received the yellow fever vaccine. The source material was T cells from blood (PBMCs), unsorted or a sorted subset (not recorded which), sampled before or after yellow fever vaccination (not recorded which). The rearrangement joins TRBV7-9 to TRBJ2-5; D unclear. The CDR3 spells CASSLQDPQETQYF. As DNA, the CDR3 is TGTGCCAGCAGCCTTCAAGACCCCCAAGAGACCCAGTACTTC. The whole variable domain, remainder taken from reference TRBV7-9 and TRBJ2-5, is DTGVSQNPRHKITKRGQNVTFRCDPISEHNRLYWYRQTLGQGPEFLTYFQNEAQLEKSRLLSDRFSAERPKGSFSTLEIQRTEQGDSAMYLCASSLQDPQETQYFGPGTRLLVL.